This T cell receptor beta chain was documented in a study of cytomegalovirus exposure and HLA in healthy donors. A word on this clone: Its specificity is unknown.

Study-level findings and limits: The investigators catalogued about 170 TCR beta chains as cytomegalovirus-associated. The classifier was said to identify cytomegalovirus status with high specificity and sensitivity. While the bulk of TCR sequences proved rare, some public TCRs turned up in many donors.

Germline CDR1 and CDR2: GTSNPN and SVGIG (reference sequence). This CDR3 has 12 amino acids. V lost 0 bases and J lost 4, with 6 bases in between. Sequencing used immunoSEQ multiplex PCR; TCRdb keeps in-frame clones, though not all of them. The sample carries 200,000 to 250,000 clones, over 70% recorded once. The genes are TRBV30 and TRBJ2-5; D is uncertain. This TCR came from a woman in her 30s in good health and CMV-seropositive. Material: PBMCs. In DNA form, the CDR3 reads TGTGCCTGGAGTGTTAATCCAGAGACCCAGTACTTC. Its protein is CAWSVNPETQYF.